One sample yielded the 32 T cell receptor beta chains listed below, sequenced in a study of shared clonotypes between healthy human individuals. Sequenced by immunoSEQ multiplex PCR; TCRdb stores in-frame clones only, minus some. This table holds 2,500,000 or so clones, approximately 93% found once. Specimen: naive CD4+ T cells from PBMCs. The subset is: CD45RA+ positively selected. These receptors came from a man between 18 and 29 years old in good health. Some clones in this sample may be carry-over from other donors' samples.

The chain joins TRBV5-1 to TRBJ2-3; D gene uncertain. CDR1 is SGHRS and CDR2 is YFSETQ in the germline V gene. V was clipped by 1 base and J by 3 bases, with 15 bases between them. This CDR3 is 16 amino acids long. The CDR3 here is CASSLLASSVTDTQYF. CDR3 DNA: TGCGCCAGCAGCTTGTTGGCTAGTTCGGTTACAGATACGCAGTATTTT.

V is TRBV7-9 and J is TRBJ1-4; D not certain. The CDR3 loop spans 12 amino acids. V lost 5 bases and J lost 11, with 12 bases in between. The germline gives CDR1 SEHNR, CDR2 FQNEAQ (reference sequence). The chain's CDR3 is CASSLNTDKLFF. CDR3 DNA: TGTGCCAGCAGCCTTAACACCGATAAACTGTTTTTT.

The V call is TRBV7-9, the J call TRBJ1-1; D ambiguous. The CDR3 loop spans 14 amino acids. Trimming stripped 5 bases from V and 1 base from J, with 11 bases between. Germline V gene sequence: CDR1 SEHNR, CDR2 FQNEAQ (reference sequence). CDR3 loop: CASSPFGENTEAFF. The CDR3 region has the DNA TGTGCCAGCAGCCCTTTCGGGGAGAACACTGAAGCTTTCTTT.

The chain combines TRBV5-1 with TRBJ2-1; 9 bases are shared with TRBD2. The V gene end was trimmed by 0 bases and the J gene end by 4 bases; junction bases not matched to a gene: 5. Germline CDR1 is SGHRS and CDR2 is YFSETQ. The CDR3 is 16 residues long. The CDR3, as DNA: TGCGCCAGCAGCTTGGGTATGGCGGGAGGGTACAATGAGCAGTTCTTC. Translation: CASSLGMAGGYNEQFF.

The chain joins TRBV5-4 to TRBJ2-2, with 10 bases lining up with TRBD2. J gave up 1 base and V 2 bases, and 5 bases lay outside the gene matches. The CDR3 is 17 amino acids. Germline assignment: CDR1 SGHNT and CDR2 YYREEE (reference sequence). The CDR3 region is CASSLRLAGRNTGELFF. The CDR3 DNA sequence: TGTGCCAGCAGCTTACGACTAGCGGGCCGGAACACCGGGGAGCTGTTTTTT.

The chain employs TRBV27 and TRBJ2-7; no reliable D call. This CDR3 spans 13 amino acids. The germline V gene encodes CDR1 MNHEY and CDR2 SMNVEV (reference sequence). Trimming removed 6 bases from V and 2 bases from J, with 11 bases in between. In DNA, the CDR3 is TGTGCCAGCAGACCAGTCGCTGCCTACGAGCAGTACTTC. Protein sequence: CASRPVAAYEQYF.

This clone was counted between two and nine times. The chain is built from TRBV2 and TRBJ2-7, with D tentatively TRBD2 (5 bases). Germline V CDR1 and CDR2: SNHLY, FYNNEI. CDR3 length: 14 amino acids. Trimming took off 0 bases at V and 4 bases at J, with 10 bases between the two ends. This CDR3 reads CASSEARVGYEQYF. Here the CDR3 DNA reads TGTGCCAGCAGTGAAGCGCGGGTCGGTTACGAGCAGTACTTC.

This clone showed up just once. CDR3 coding DNA: TGTGCCAGCAGTTACGGGGCCCGGGGTCGAGCAGATACGCAGTATTTT. Translating it yields CASSYGARGRADTQYF. V usage is TRBV6-5 and J usage is TRBJ2-3; D may match TRBD1 or TRBD2 (5 bases each). V was cut by 2 bases and J by 4 bases, with 16 bases left in between. CDR3 length: 16 residues. Germline V gene data show CDR1 as MNHEY and CDR2 as SVGAGI.

In this sample, this clone turned up once. The V gene is TRBV19, the J gene TRBJ1-5; D remains ambiguous. This CDR3 is 14 amino acids long. The V end lost 5 bases, the J end lost 4 bases, and 12 bases lay between the germline ends. The germline V gene encodes CDR1 LNHDA and CDR2 SQIVND (reference sequence). This chain's CDR3 is CASSARLGNQPQHF. The DNA of the CDR3 is TGTGCCAGTAGTGCGAGGTTGGGGAATCAGCCCCAGCATTTT. Complete variable domain (other parts from reference TRBV19 and TRBJ1-5): DGGITQSPKYLFRKEGQNVTLSCEQNLNHDAMYWYRQDPGQGLRLIYYSQIVNDFQKGDIAEGYSVSREKKESFPLTVTSAQKNPTAFYLCASSARLGNQPQHFGDGTRLSIL.

The chain has TRBV18 and TRBJ2-5, with D perhaps given as TRBD1 or TRBD2 (5 bases each). Germline CDR1 and CDR2: KGHSH and LQKENI. This CDR3 spans 15 amino acids. Trimming shortened V by 3 bases and J by 2 bases, and 13 bases separated the two germline ends. CDR3 sequence (DNA): TGTGCCAGCTCACCCGGGACGGACTTACAAGAGACCCAGTACTTC. This sequence encodes CASSPGTDLQETQYF.

The chain links TRBV7-2 to TRBJ1-3; D not certain. Trimming took 5 bases from V and 0 from J, leaving 14 bases between them. The CDR3 sequence is 16 residues long. CDR1 and CDR2 from the germline V gene are SGHTA and FQGNSA. The CDR3 DNA follows: TGTGCCAGCAGCCCCGGCGGAGCCGTCTCTGGAAACACCATATATTTT. Its translation is CASSPGGAVSGNTIYF. The whole variable domain, filled in from reference TRBV7-2 and TRBJ1-3, reads GAGVSQSPSNKVTEKGKDVELRCDPISGHTALYWYRQSLGQGLEFLIYFQGNSAPDKSGLPSDRFSAERTGGSVSTLTIQRTQQEDSAVYLCASSPGGAVSGNTIYFGEGSWLTVV.

The gene calls are TRBV7-6 and TRBJ2-1; tentatively, D is TRBD1 or TRBD2 (5 bases each). The CDR3 is 15 amino acids. The V end was cut by 3 bases, the J end by 7 bases, with 16 bases between. Germline V gives CDR1 SGHVS, CDR2 FNYEAQ. The chain's CDR3 is CASSFNPGPGNEQFF. Written as DNA, the CDR3 is TGTGCCAGCAGCTTCAACCCGGGGCCCGGGAATGAGCAGTTCTTC.

The J gene is TRBJ2-1, the V gene TRBV10-3; D might be TRBD1 (5 bases). Germline values: CDR1 ENHRY, CDR2 SYGVKD. CDR3 size: 15 residues. The V end was cut by 6 bases, the J end by 5 bases, with 17 bases between. Here the CDR3 DNA reads TGTGCCATCAGCACTCCTAGGGGTCCCCACAATGAGCAGTTCTTC. Translation gives CAISTPRGPHNEQFF.

V usage is TRBV6-1 and J usage is TRBJ2-7; 9 nucleotides align to TRBD1. The CDR3 covers 14 residues. Trimming cost V 6 bases and J 4 bases; bases outside gene matches: 7. CDR1 is MNHNS, CDR2 SASEGT, per germline. The CDR3 DNA reads TGTGCCAGCAGCCAAACAGGGGGCACGTACGAGCAGTACTTC. It encodes CASSQTGGTYEQYF.

With respect to this clone: Other DNA sequences in the sample encode the same CDR3. This chain joins TRBV5-1 and TRBJ1-1; D uncertain. The germline V and J ends were trimmed by 0 bases and 1 base, with 7 bases remaining between them. The CDR3 extends over 14 amino acids. In germline, CDR1 is SGHRS, CDR2 YFSETQ. CDR3 region: CASSLEGRNTEAFF. The CDR3 coding sequence is TGCGCCAGCAGCTTGGAAGGTAGGAACACTGAAGCTTTCTTT.

V gene TRBV19 combines with J gene TRBJ1-5; 10 bases agree with TRBD1. With 3 bases clipped from V and 6 bases from J, the junction kept 8 bases outside the gene matches. The CDR3 has 16 amino acids. Germline V gene sequence: CDR1 LNHDA, CDR2 SQIVND (reference sequence). CDR3 residues: CASSMLGTGAGQPQHF. The CDR3 region has the DNA TGTGCCAGTAGTATGCTCGGGACAGGGGCGGGTCAGCCCCAGCATTTT.

As DNA, the CDR3 is TGCGCCAGCAGCTTAGGAAGGAGCGGGAGGCCCAATGAGCAGTTCTTC. The encoded protein is CASSLGRSGRPNEQFF. This chain joins TRBV5-1 and TRBJ2-1; 9 bases line up with TRBD2. J gave up 6 bases and V 2 bases, and 9 bases lay outside the gene matches. The CDR3 runs 16 residues. CDR1 is SGHRS, CDR2 YFSETQ, per germline.

This clone has only a few counts. The gene calls are TRBV29-1 and TRBJ1-1, with TRBD1 as a possible D gene (6 bases). The germline V gene encodes CDR1 SQVTM and CDR2 ANQGSEA. The CDR3 is 13 amino acids. V was cut by 7 bases and J by 1 base, with 13 bases left in between. CDR3: CSACGQSNTEAFF. The CDR3 bases are TGCAGCGCCTGTGGACAGTCGAACACTGAAGCTTTCTTT.

The chain is built from TRBV9 and TRBJ1-2; D gene uncertain. The V end lost 4 bases, the J end lost 7 bases, and 8 bases lay between the germline ends. The CDR3 runs to 11 residues. Germline V gene data show CDR1 as SGDLS and CDR2 as YYNGEE. DNA for the CDR3: TGTGCCAGCAGCACCAGCGTTGGCTACACCTTC. Residues: CASSTSVGYTF.

J is TRBJ2-2 and V is TRBV9, with D uncertain. Between the trimmed V and J ends, which lost 0 bases and 6 bases, there was a span of 9 bases. Germline V gives CDR1 SGDLS, CDR2 YYNGEE. The CDR3 is 14 amino acids. CDR3 in DNA: TGTGCCAGCAGCGTAGAAGCTTTGGCCGGGGAGCTGTTTTTT. Translation gives CASSVEALAGELFF.

This chain links TRBV10-1 with TRBJ2-2; D might be TRBD1 (6 bases). V shed 8 bases and J shed 4 bases, with 14 bases lying between them. CDR3 length equals 14 residues. Germline CDR1 WNHNN, CDR2 SYGVQD (reference sequence). The CDR3 nucleotides are TGCGCCAGCGGCCCCGAAGGGGGCACCGGGGAGCTGTTTTTT. As protein: CASGPEGGTGELFF.

This chain links TRBV9 with TRBJ2-3; TRBD2 is a possible D gene (5 bases). The length of the CDR3 is 15 residues. V was trimmed by 1 base and J by 6 bases, leaving 15 bases between them. Germline loops: CDR1 SGDLS, CDR2 YYNGEE. The CDR3: CASSVRPAVEDTQYF. The CDR3 coding sequence is TGTGCCAGCAGCGTAAGACCAGCGGTTGAGGATACGCAGTATTTT.

The chain combines TRBV29-1 with TRBJ2-6; D is undetermined. From germline, CDR1 is SQVTM and CDR2 ANQGSEA. This CDR3 has 14 amino acids. V was cut by 3 bases and J by 1 base, with 7 bases left in between. This CDR3 is CSVESESGANVLTF. The CDR3 region has the DNA TGCAGCGTTGAGTCTGAGTCTGGGGCCAACGTCCTGACTTTC.

This sequence joins TRBV30 and TRBJ1-1; D call uncertain. Trimming stripped 4 bases from V and 5 bases from J, with 14 bases between. This CDR3 is built from 13 residues. The germline CDR1 and CDR2 sequences are GTSNPN and SVGIG (reference sequence). CDR3: CAWTGLYGTEAFF. For the CDR3, the DNA is TGTGCCTGGACCGGCCTCTACGGTACTGAAGCTTTCTTT. Looking up the rest from reference TRBV30 and TRBJ1-1 gives the full variable domain: SQTIHQWPATLVQPVGSPLSLECTVEGTSNPNLYWYRQAAGRGLQLLFYSVGIGQISSEVPQNLSASRPQDRQFILSSKKLLLSDSGFYLCAWTGLYGTEAFFGQGTRLTVV.

The V call is TRBV2, the J call TRBJ2-1; D is ambiguous. Germline CDR1 reads SNHLY; CDR2 reads FYNNEI. Trimming pared 6 bases from V and 0 bases from J, leaving 15 bases between. The CDR3 totals 16 residues. The CDR3 region is CASRARTLRSYNEQFF. CDR3 in DNA: TGTGCCAGCAGAGCTCGCACTCTCCGCTCCTACAATGAGCAGTTCTTC.

The CDR3 spells CASGGPSSNQPQHF. The CDR3 region has the DNA TGTGCCAGTGGGGGCCCGAGCAGCAATCAGCCCCAGCATTTT. This chain joins TRBV19 and TRBJ1-5, with D perhaps matching TRBD1 (6 bases). The CDR3 is made up of 14 amino acids. Germline CDR1 LNHDA, CDR2 SQIVND (reference sequence). Trimming shortened V by 8 bases and J by 1 base, and 12 bases separated the two germline ends.

The rearrangement joins TRBV27 to TRBJ2-1; D gene uncertain. The germline CDR1 and CDR2 sequences are MNHEY and SMNVEV (reference sequence). The CDR3 has 14 residues. The V gene lost 6 bases and the J gene lost 9 bases, with 18 bases spanning the gap. CDR3 DNA: TGTGCCAGCAGAAGACTCGACGATCTCCGTGAGCAGTTCTTC. Amino acids: CASRRLDDLREQFF.

This chain links TRBV10-3 with TRBJ2-3; TRBD2 might be the D (6 bases). Germline V lookup: CDR1 ENHRY, CDR2 SYGVKD. V was trimmed by 10 bases and J by 2 bases, leaving 19 bases between them. The CDR3 contains 15 residues. The chain's CDR3 is CATGTGGPSTDTQYF. The CDR3 bases are TGTGCCACAGGCACCGGAGGGCCATCCACAGATACGCAGTATTTT.

This clone was observed a single time. V is TRBV7-8 and J is TRBJ2-5, with 9 positions matching TRBD2. This CDR3 contains 15 residues. With V trimmed by 6 bases and J by 1 base, 6 bases remained unmatched. CDR1 and CDR2 (germline): SGHVS, FQNEAQ. In DNA form, the CDR3 reads TGTGCCAGCAGTCCTGGGACTAGCCTCCAAGAGACCCAGTACTTC. The encoded protein is CASSPGTSLQETQYF.

J is TRBJ1-5 and V is TRBV28; D is uncertain. With 3 bases removed from V and 0 bases from J, the gap between germline ends came to 12 bases. The length of the CDR3 is 16 residues. Germline loops: CDR1 MDHEN, CDR2 SYDVKM. The chain's CDR3 is CASSFVPRDSNQPQHF. The CDR3 DNA is TGTGCCAGCAGTTTTGTCCCCCGAGATAGCAATCAGCCCCAGCATTTT.

In its sample, this clone was seen once. This rearrangement joins TRBV11-2 to TRBJ2-1; unclear D gene. Trimming stripped 1 base from V and 6 bases from J, with 10 bases between. In germline, CDR1 is SGHAT, CDR2 FQNNGV. The CDR3 consists of 14 residues. The CDR3 sequence is CASSLALGPNEQFF. In DNA form, the CDR3 reads TGTGCCAGCAGCTTAGCCTTAGGCCCCAATGAGCAGTTCTTC.

The V call is TRBV5-4, the J call TRBJ1-1, with 8 bases fitting TRBD1. V lost 7 bases to trimming and J lost 0 bases; unmatched junction nucleotides: 5. Per germline, CDR1 SGHNT and CDR2 YYREEE (reference sequence). CDR3 length: 14 residues. In DNA form, the CDR3 reads TGTGCCAGCGGCAGACAGGGGATGAACACTGAAGCTTTCTTT. Its translation is CASGRQGMNTEAFF.